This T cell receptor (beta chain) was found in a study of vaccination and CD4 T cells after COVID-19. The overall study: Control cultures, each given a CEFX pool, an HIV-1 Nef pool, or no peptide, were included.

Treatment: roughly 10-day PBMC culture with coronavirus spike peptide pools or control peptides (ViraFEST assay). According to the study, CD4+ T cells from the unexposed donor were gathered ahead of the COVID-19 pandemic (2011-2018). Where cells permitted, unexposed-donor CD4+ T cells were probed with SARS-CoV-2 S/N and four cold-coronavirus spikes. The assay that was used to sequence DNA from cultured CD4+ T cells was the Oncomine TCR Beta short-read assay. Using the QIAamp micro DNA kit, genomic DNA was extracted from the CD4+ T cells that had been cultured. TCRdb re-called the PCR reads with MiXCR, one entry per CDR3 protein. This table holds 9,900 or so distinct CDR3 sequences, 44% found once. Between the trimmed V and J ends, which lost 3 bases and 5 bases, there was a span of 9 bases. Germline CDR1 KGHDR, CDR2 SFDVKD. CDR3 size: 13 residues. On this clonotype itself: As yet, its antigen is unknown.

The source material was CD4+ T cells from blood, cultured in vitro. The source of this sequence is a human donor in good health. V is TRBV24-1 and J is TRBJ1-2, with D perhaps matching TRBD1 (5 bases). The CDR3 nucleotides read TGTGCCACCAGTGATCCAGGGCTGTATGGCTACACCTTC. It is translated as CATSDPGLYGYTF.